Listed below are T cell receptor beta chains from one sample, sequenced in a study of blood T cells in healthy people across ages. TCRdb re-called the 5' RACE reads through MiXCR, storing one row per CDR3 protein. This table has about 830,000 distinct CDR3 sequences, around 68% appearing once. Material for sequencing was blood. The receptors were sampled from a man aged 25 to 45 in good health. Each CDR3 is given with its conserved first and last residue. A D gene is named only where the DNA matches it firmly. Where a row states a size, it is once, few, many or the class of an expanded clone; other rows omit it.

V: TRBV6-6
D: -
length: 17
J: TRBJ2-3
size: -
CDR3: CASSYSRETASTDTQYF
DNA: TGTGCCAGCAGTTACTCCAGGGAGACGGCTAGCACAGATACGCAGTATTTT

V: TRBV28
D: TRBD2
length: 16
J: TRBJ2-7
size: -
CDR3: CASSIKGLAGTYEQYF
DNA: TGTGCCAGCAGTATCAAAGGACTAGCGGGTACCTACGAGCAGTACTTC

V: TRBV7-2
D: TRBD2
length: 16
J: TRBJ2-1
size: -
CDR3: CASSLVAGGPVPEQFF
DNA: TGTGCCAGCAGCTTAGTAGCGGGGGGGCCGGTTCCTGAGCAGTTCTTC

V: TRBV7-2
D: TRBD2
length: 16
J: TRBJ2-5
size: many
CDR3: CASSLATSGGQETQYF
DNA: TGTGCCAGCAGCTTAGCGACTAGCGGGGGCCAAGAGACCCAGTACTTC

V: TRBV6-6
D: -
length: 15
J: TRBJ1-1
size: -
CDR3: CASSYANFMNTEAFF
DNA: TGTGCCAGCAGTTACGCCAACTTTATGAACACTGAAGCTTTCTTT

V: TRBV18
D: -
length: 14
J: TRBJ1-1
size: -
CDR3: CASSPSEGGTEAFF
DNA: TGTGCCAGCTCACCATCTGAAGGGGGCACTGAAGCTTTCTTT

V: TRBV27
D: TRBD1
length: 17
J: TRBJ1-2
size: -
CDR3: CASSLRQGSALNYGYTF
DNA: TGTGCCAGCAGTTTGAGACAGGGCTCTGCACTCAACTATGGCTACACCTTC

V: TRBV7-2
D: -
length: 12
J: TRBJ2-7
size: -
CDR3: CASSWTAYEQYF
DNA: TGTGCCAGCAGCTGGACAGCTTACGAGCAGTACTTC

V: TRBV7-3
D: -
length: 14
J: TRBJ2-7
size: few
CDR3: CASSAGHLTYEQYF
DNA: TGTGCCAGCAGCGCCGGGCACTTAACCTACGAGCAGTACTTC

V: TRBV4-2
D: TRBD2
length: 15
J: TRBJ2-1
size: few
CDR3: CASSPGLADYNEQFF
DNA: TGTGCCAGCAGCCCGGGACTAGCGGATTACAATGAGCAGTTCTTC

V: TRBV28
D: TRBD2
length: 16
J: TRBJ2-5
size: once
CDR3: CASKSPGTSREETQYF
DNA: TGTGCCAGCAAGTCCCCCGGGACTAGCCGGGAAGAGACCCAGTACTTC

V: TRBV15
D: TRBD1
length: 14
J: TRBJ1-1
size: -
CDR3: CATSRDGTAVEAFF
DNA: TGTGCCACCAGCAGAGACGGGACAGCTGTTGAAGCTTTCTTT

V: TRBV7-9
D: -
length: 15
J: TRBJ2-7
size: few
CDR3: CASSSRQGLSYEQYF
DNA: TGTGCCAGCAGCTCCCGCCAGGGCCTGTCCTACGAGCAGTACTTC

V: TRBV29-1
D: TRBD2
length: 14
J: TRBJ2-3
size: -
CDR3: CSVASGGPSDTQYF
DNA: TGCAGCGTTGCCAGCGGGGGGCCATCAGATACGCAGTATTTT

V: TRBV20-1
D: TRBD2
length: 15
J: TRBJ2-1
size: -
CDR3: CSARDYSGGVLEQFF
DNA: TGCAGTGCTAGGGACTATAGCGGGGGGGTCCTCGAGCAGTTCTTC

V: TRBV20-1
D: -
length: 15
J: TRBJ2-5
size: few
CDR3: CSAAAVWSSGKTQYF
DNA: TGCAGTGCGGCCGCGGTTTGGTCATCCGGGAAGACCCAGTACTTC

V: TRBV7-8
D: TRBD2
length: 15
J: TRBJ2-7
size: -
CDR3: CASSSRTSGLREQYF
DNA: TGTGCCAGCAGCTCCCGGACTAGCGGGTTAAGGGAGCAGTACTTC

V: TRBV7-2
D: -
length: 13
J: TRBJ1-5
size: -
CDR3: CASSLGVEQPQHF
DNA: TGTGCCAGCAGCTTAGGTGTGGAACAGCCCCAGCATTTT

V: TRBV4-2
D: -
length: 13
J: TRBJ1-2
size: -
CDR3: CASSQERALGYTF
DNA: TGTGCCAGCAGCCAAGAGCGGGCTTTGGGCTACACCTTC

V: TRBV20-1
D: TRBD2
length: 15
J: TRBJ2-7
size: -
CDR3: CSARTSGGQFYEQYF
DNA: TGCAGTGCAAGGACTAGCGGGGGGCAATTCTACGAGCAGTACTTC

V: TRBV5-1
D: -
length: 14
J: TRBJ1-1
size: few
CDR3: CASSYGYSNTEAFF
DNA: TGCGCCAGCAGCTATGGGTATTCGAACACTGAAGCTTTCTTT

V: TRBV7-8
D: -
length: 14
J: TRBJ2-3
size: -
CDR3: CASSFTGLTDTQYF
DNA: TGTGCCAGCAGCTTTACGGGGCTCACAGATACGCAGTATTTT

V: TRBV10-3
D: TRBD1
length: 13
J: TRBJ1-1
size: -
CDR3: CAIGKQGNTEAFF
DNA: TGTGCCATCGGAAAACAGGGGAATACTGAAGCTTTCTTT

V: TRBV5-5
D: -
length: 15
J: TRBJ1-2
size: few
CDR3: CASSLVGGAGYGYTF
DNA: TGTGCCAGCAGCCTGGTGGGGGGCGCTGGCTATGGCTACACCTTC

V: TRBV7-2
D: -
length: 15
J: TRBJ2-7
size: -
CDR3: CASSQGGEGAYEQYF
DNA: TGTGCCAGCAGCCAAGGGGGAGAGGGCGCCTACGAGCAGTACTTC

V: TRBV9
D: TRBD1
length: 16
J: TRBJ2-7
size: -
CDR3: CASSRRGDSIIYEQYF
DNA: TGTGCCAGCAGCCGTAGAGGGGACAGCATCATCTACGAGCAGTACTTC

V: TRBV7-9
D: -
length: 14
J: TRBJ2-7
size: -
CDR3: CASSVMRDSGEQYF
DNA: TGTGCCAGCAGCGTAATGCGGGACTCTGGGGAGCAGTACTTC